One and the same sample provided the 7 T cell receptor beta chains below, sequenced in a study of shared clonotypes between healthy human individuals. Using immunoSEQ multiplex PCR, the repertoire was profiled, and TCRdb retains in-frame clones only, with some absent. The sample has 2,500,000 or so clones; approximately 93% are singletons. Sequencing was done on a sample of naive CD4+ T cells from PBMCs. Sample subset: CD45RA+ positively selected. The receptor source for this set is a man aged 18 to 30 in good health. Some clones in this sample may be carry-over from other donors' samples.

V is TRBV28 and J is TRBJ2-2; 10 bases match TRBD2. CDR3 size: 15 residues. V was clipped by 7 bases and J by 5 bases; unmatched bases: 7. Germline values: CDR1 MDHEN, CDR2 SYDVKM. The CDR3 bases are TGTGCCAGCACTAGCGGGAGTGAGGGTACCGGGGAGCTGTTTTTT. This gives the protein CASTSGSEGTGELFF.

The chain has TRBV7-2 and TRBJ1-1; 7 bases agree with TRBD1. This CDR3 comprises 13 residues. In germline, CDR1 is SGHTA, CDR2 FQGNSA. Unmatched junction bases numbered 7, after V lost 1 base and J lost 11 bases. This chain's CDR3 is CASSLVGGTVAFF. The CDR3 nucleotides are TGTGCCAGCAGCTTAGTGGGGGGGACAGTGGCTTTCTTT.

The V call is TRBV28, the J call TRBJ1-5; 7 positions match TRBD1. CDR3 size: 15 residues. V lost 6 bases, J lost 1 base, and 6 bases stayed unmatched. Germline assignment: CDR1 MDHEN and CDR2 SYDVKM. CDR3 DNA: TGTGCCAGCAGCCCAGGGGGTCAAAGCAATCAGCCCCAGCATTTT. Its translation: CASSPGGQSNQPQHF.

Points on this clone: The same CDR3 is also encoded by other DNA sequences in this sample. The J gene is TRBJ1-1, the V gene TRBV28, with D unresolved. The CDR3 extends over 12 amino acids. Trimming took 4 bases from V and 2 from J, leaving 5 bases between them. Germline V CDR1 and CDR2: MDHEN, SYDVKM. The chain's CDR3 is CASSWGNTEAFF. The CDR3 region has the DNA TGTGCCAGCAGTTGGGGTAACACTGAAGCTTTCTTT.

This clone was observed once. An end of the junction differs from the germline gene, which may be a read error. This sample includes further DNA sequences coding for the same CDR3. The chain recombines TRBV18 with TRBJ2-7; D remains ambiguous. The germline V gene encodes CDR1 KGHSH and CDR2 LQKENI. The CDR3 has 19 residues. In nucleotides, the CDR3 is TGTGCCAGTTCACCGCCCATCTCGAGCACGGCGGCATCCCCCTACGAGCAGTACTTC. This sequence encodes CASSPPISSTAASPYEQYF.

This chain connects TRBV7-9 to TRBJ2-7, with D possibly matching TRBD2 (6 bases). The CDR3 has 16 residues. Germline assignment: CDR1 SEHNR and CDR2 FQNEAQ (reference sequence). Trimming shortened V by 3 bases and J by 2 bases, and 17 bases separated the two germline ends. This CDR3 reads CASSLGRSGLPYEQYF. The DNA for the CDR3 is TGTGCCAGCAGCTTGGGAAGGTCGGGACTGCCCTACGAGCAGTACTTC.

This sequence joins TRBV11-3 and TRBJ2-7; maybe TRBD2 (8 bases). The CDR3 spans 14 residues. The V gene's germline CDR1 is SGHNT and CDR2 YENEEA. With 5 bases removed from V and 5 bases from J, the gap between germline ends came to 16 bases. The CDR3 nucleotides read TGTGCCAGCAGCCCGGGAGGGGGCGGGGACGAGCAGTACTTC. Its protein is CASSPGGGGDEQYF.